Following are 21 T cell receptor beta chains from one sample sequenced in a study of blood T cell repertoires in COVID-19. Clones were sequenced by immunoSEQ multiplex PCR, and TCRdb holds only the in-frame ones, with some missing. In the table there are about 190,000 clones, roughly 73% of which are singletons. Sequencing was performed on peripheral blood. The receptors were gathered from a woman of 80 years or more with active or convalescent COVID-19.

The rearrangement joins TRBV5-4 to TRBJ2-7, with D perhaps matching TRBD2 (6 bases). In germline, CDR1 is SGHNT, CDR2 YYREEE (reference sequence). Trimming took off 0 bases at V and 6 bases at J, with 16 bases between the two ends. This CDR3 comprises 15 residues. The CDR3 nucleotides are TGTGCCAGCAGCTTGGGTTCGGGGGTATCGAGCGAGCAGTACTTC. Translating it yields CASSLGSGVSSEQYF.

The V call is TRBV5-1, the J call TRBJ1-2; 9 bases fit TRBD1. The CDR3 runs to 15 residues. Germline V gene lookup returns CDR1 SGHRS and CDR2 YFSETQ. V dropped 7 bases and J dropped 3; count of bases not matched to a gene: 10. The CDR3 is CASHTGGVEHYGYTF. CDR3 sequence (DNA): TGCGCCAGCCACACAGGGGGCGTAGAGCACTATGGCTACACCTTC.

The chain links TRBV18 to TRBJ1-3; 8 bases are a match to TRBD1. CDR3 length: 17 amino acids. CDR1 is KGHSH, CDR2 LQKENI, per germline. V dropped 4 bases and J dropped 0; count of bases not matched to a gene: 8. The CDR3 DNA reads TGTGCCAGCTCACTCCTATCGGGACAGGTCTCTGGAAACACCATATATTTT. Its translation: CASSLLSGQVSGNTIYF. Full variable domain (rest looked up from reference TRBV18 and TRBJ1-3): NAGVMQNPRHLVRRRGQEARLRCSPMKGHSHVYWYRQLPEEGLKFMVYLQKENIIDESGMPKERFSAEFPKEGPSILRIQQVVRGDSAAYFCASSLLSGQVSGNTIYFGEGSWLTVV.

This sequence joins TRBV14 and TRBJ2-2; D is unclear. CDR1 is SGHDN, CDR2 FVKESK, per germline. This CDR3 comprises 16 residues. V was pared by 4 bases and J by 7 bases, with 19 bases between. CDR3 sequence (DNA): TGTGCCAGCAGCCCCCTGCGCTCTAATCGGGTCGGGGAGCTGTTTTTT. Its translation: CASSPLRSNRVGELFF.

This chain connects TRBV3-1 (or the pseudogene TRBV3-2) to TRBJ1-4; weak D call: TRBD1 (5 bases). The CDR3 sequence is 14 residues long. Trimming pared 5 bases from V and 10 bases from J, leaving 17 bases between. Germline V gives CDR1 LGHDT, CDR2 YNNKEL (reference sequence). Here the CDR3 reads CASSLSTAPGKLFF. In DNA, the CDR3 is TGTGCCAGCAGCTTATCGACAGCACCTGGAAAACTGTTTTTT.

This chain connects TRBV30 to TRBJ1-2; 10 nucleotides match TRBD1. In germline, CDR1 is GTSNPN, CDR2 SVGIG (reference sequence). Trimming cost V 6 bases and J 4 bases; bases outside gene matches: 8. The CDR3 contains 14 residues. In nucleotides, the CDR3 is TGTGCCTGCCTAGACAGGGGGCGGCTCTATGGCTACACCTTC. It yields the protein CACLDRGRLYGYTF.

This clone has more than one count but fewer than ten. The chain links TRBV30 to TRBJ1-5; D not certain. Between the trimmed V and J ends, which lost 0 bases and 7 bases, there was a span of 13 bases. CDR1 is GTSNPN and CDR2 is SVGIG in the germline V gene (reference sequence). The CDR3 extends over 14 amino acids. CDR3 region: CAWSVLGLGQPQHF. CDR3 nucleotide sequence: TGTGCCTGGAGTGTACTAGGTTTGGGGCAGCCCCAGCATTTT.

This chain uses TRBV2 with TRBJ1-5, with TRBD1 as a possible D gene (5 bases). The CDR3 is 13 amino acids. With 2 bases removed from V and 9 bases from J, the gap between germline ends came to 11 bases. Looked up from germline, CDR1 is SNHLY and CDR2 is FYNNEI. The CDR3 DNA reads as TGTGCCAGCAGTGAACCGCCGGGGGGGCCCCAGCATTTT. Translation: CASSEPPGGPQHF.

The J gene is TRBJ2-3, the V gene TRBV7-5; TRBD1 was called by the table and not checked on the DNA. TRBV7-5 is noted as a pseudogene. This CDR3 contains 19 residues. The CDR3 is CARSLVLRSGYLNTDTQYF. The CDR3 DNA follows: TGTGCCAGAAGCTTAGTTTTACGCTCAGGCTATCTAAACACAGATACGCAGTATTTT.

This clone was found a few times. This sequence joins TRBV7-8 and TRBJ1-1; a possible D gene is TRBD1 (5 bases). In germline, CDR1 is SGHVS, CDR2 FQNEAQ. The CDR3 length is 13 residues. Trimming removed 1 base at V and 11 bases at J, with 14 bases between. The CDR3 protein is CASSLGPLGGAFF. CDR3 DNA: TGTGCCAGCAGCTTAGGGCCCCTTGGGGGGGCTTTCTTT. The whole variable domain, filled in from reference TRBV7-8 and TRBJ1-1, reads GAGVSQSPRYKVAKRGQDVALRCDPISGHVSLFWYQQALGQGPEFLTYFQNEAQLDKSGLPSDRFFAERPEGSVSTLKIQRTQQEDSAVYLCASSLGPLGGAFFGQGTRLTVV.

The chain is built from TRBV4-3 and TRBJ1-5; 9 bases map to TRBD1. Germline CDR1 LGHNA, CDR2 YSLEER. This CDR3 spans 13 amino acids. With 4 bases clipped from V and 6 bases from J, the junction kept 1 base outside the gene matches. CDR3 in DNA: TGCGCCAGCAGCCGGACAGGGGCTCAGCCCCAGCATTTT. This encodes CASSRTGAQPQHF.

The chain carries TRBV19 and TRBJ2-4; 10 bases map to TRBD1. Germline CDR1 and CDR2: LNHDA and SQIVND (reference sequence). The CDR3 is 16 amino acids. Trimming removed 3 bases from V and 9 bases from J; junction bases left unmatched: 11. In DNA form, the CDR3 reads TGTGCCAGTAGTATTTGGGACAGGGGTTCGTTGGGCATTCAGTACTTC. Translating gives CASSIWDRGSLGIQYF.

This clone was counted a single time. This rearrangement joins TRBV19 to TRBJ1-1; 9 bases fit TRBD1. V was clipped by 3 bases and J by 3 bases; unmatched bases: 8. The CDR3 is 16 amino acids. Germline CDR1 LNHDA, CDR2 SQIVND (reference sequence). The CDR3 region is CASSMDGTGLYTEAFF. As DNA, the CDR3 is TGTGCCAGTAGTATGGACGGGACAGGGCTTTACACTGAAGCTTTCTTT.

A few counts support this clone. The V gene is TRBV5-1, the J gene TRBJ1-2; 9 bases map to TRBD1. The CDR3 runs to 16 residues. CDR1 SGHRS and CDR2 YFSETQ come from the germline V gene. The V and J ends lost 5 bases and 6 bases, in that order; junction bases with no gene match: 14. CDR3 nucleotide sequence: TGCGCCAGCAGACGCACCGGGACAGGGAGTTCAGATGGCTACACCTTC. This translates into CASRRTGTGSSDGYTF.

The count of this clone is one. This chain links TRBV6-4 with TRBJ1-1; D is ambiguous. The germline CDR1 and CDR2 sequences are MRHNA and SNTAGT. This CDR3 has 15 amino acids. The V end lost 6 bases, the J end lost 0 bases, and 14 bases lay between the germline ends. The CDR3 reads CASSGGSCMNTEAFF. Here the CDR3 DNA reads TGTGCCAGCAGCGGCGGTAGTTGTATGAACACTGAAGCTTTCTTT.

The J gene is TRBJ1-4, the V gene TRBV7-2; no reliable D call. CDR1 SGHTA and CDR2 FQGNSA come from the germline V gene. The V end lost 4 bases, the J end lost 8 bases, and 14 bases lay between the germline ends. CDR3 size: 14 residues. This CDR3 reads CASSSPPGGEKLFF. The CDR3 DNA reads TGTGCCAGCAGCTCCCCCCCGGGAGGGGAAAAACTGTTTTTT.

The V gene is TRBV18, the J gene TRBJ2-5, with TRBD1 identical over 7 bases. This CDR3 contains 13 residues. The V and J ends lost 4 bases and 13 bases, in that order; junction bases with no gene match: 12. Germline V lookup: CDR1 KGHSH, CDR2 LQKENI. CDR3 residues: CASSRDRDGTLYF. In DNA form, the CDR3 reads TGTGCCAGCTCACGAGACAGGGACGGGACGCTGTACTTC.

V and J are TRBV4-1 and TRBJ1-2; 12 bases are a match to TRBD1. V was pared by 4 bases and J by 5 bases, with 20 bases of the junction left unmatched. This CDR3 contains 20 residues. Germline V CDR1 and CDR2: MGHRA, YSYEKL. The CDR3, as DNA: TGCGCCAGCAGCCCGGGGGCCGGGACAGGGGGCGCCCACAAGGGGTATGGCTACACCTTC. Translated: CASSPGAGTGGAHKGYGYTF.

This chain connects TRBV7-7 to TRBJ2-5, with D maybe TRBD1 (6 bases). V was trimmed by 7 bases and J by 5 bases, leaving 17 bases between them. This CDR3 has 14 amino acids. Germline assignment: CDR1 SSHAT and CDR2 FNYEAQ (reference sequence). The CDR3 spells CASTSNGGGETQYF. As DNA, the CDR3 is TGTGCCAGCACCTCAAATGGGGGCGGTGAGACCCAGTACTTC.

A single count supports this clone. This chain links TRBV6-5 with TRBJ2-1; 9 bases agree with TRBD1. CDR1 and CDR2 (germline): MNHEY, SVGAGI. Trimming at V came to 6 bases and at J to 10 bases, leaving 7 bases not matched to a gene. The CDR3 consists of 13 residues. The DNA for the CDR3 is TGTGCCAGCAGCGCTGAGGGACAGGGAGAGCAGTTCTTC. It encodes CASSAEGQGEQFF.

In this sample, this clone turned up a few times. The chain links TRBV6-4 to TRBJ1-3; a possible D gene is TRBD1 (5 bases). The CDR3 contains 14 residues. With 11 bases removed from V and 0 bases from J, the gap between germline ends came to 14 bases. Per the germline V gene, CDR1 is MRHNA and CDR2 is SNTAGT. The CDR3 spells CAPLDIYSGNTIYF. Written as DNA, the CDR3 is TGTGCCCCCCTGGACATTTACTCTGGAAACACCATATATTTT.